The clone carrying this T cell receptor (beta chain) has only one observation. Germline lookup yields CDR1 GTSNPN and CDR2 SVGIG (reference sequence). This CDR3 spans 17 amino acids. The J segment lost 6 bases and the V segment lost 0 bases, leaving 15 bases of the junction unmatched. This sample stems from a study of blood T cell repertoires in COVID-19. In the authors' workflow: By means of reference gene primer amplification, nucleated cell counts were estimated. Libraries were prepared by immunoSEQ multiplex PCR; TCRdb keeps only in-frame clonotypes and omits some of them. That table is the source of V, J and clone size, and D and trimming were worked out from the DNA. Counted here are fewer than 350,000 clones, about 86% occurring once; the ten biggest clones make up around 13%.

The TCR sequence derives from a woman between 70 and 85 years old with COVID-19, enrolled during active disease. The sequenced sample was peripheral blood. The V call is TRBV30, the J call TRBJ2-3; TRBD2 matches at 7 bases. The CDR3: CAWSVWSSGGIGDTQYF. As DNA, the CDR3 is TGTGCCTGGAGTGTATGGAGTTCGGGAGGAATCGGCGATACGCAGTATTTT.